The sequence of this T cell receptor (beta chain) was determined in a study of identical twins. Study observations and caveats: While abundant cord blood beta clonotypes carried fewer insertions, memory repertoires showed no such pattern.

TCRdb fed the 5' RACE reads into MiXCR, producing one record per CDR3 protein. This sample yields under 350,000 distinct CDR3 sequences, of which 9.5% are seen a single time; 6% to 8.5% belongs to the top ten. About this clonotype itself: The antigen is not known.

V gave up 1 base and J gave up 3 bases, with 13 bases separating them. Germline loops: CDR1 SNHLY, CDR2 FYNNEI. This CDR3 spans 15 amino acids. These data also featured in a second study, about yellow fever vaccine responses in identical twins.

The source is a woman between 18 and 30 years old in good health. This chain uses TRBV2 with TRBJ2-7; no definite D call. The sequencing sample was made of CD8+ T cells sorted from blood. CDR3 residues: CASSEGRTLLYEQYF. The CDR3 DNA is TGTGCCAGCAGTGAAGGGCGGACCCTGCTCTACGAGCAGTACTTC.